This T cell receptor (beta chain) was recorded in a study of shared clonotypes between healthy human individuals. Study in general: A donor's plate count was three for CD4 naive and three for CD4 memory; CD8 naive had two and CD8 memory one.

The germline V and J ends were trimmed by 3 bases and 2 bases, with 16 bases remaining between them. CDR3 size: 16 residues. CDR1 is KGHSH and CDR2 is LQKENI in the germline V gene. Method: immunoSEQ multiplex PCR; TCRdb's copy keeps in-frame clones and lacks some. The sample consists of some 2 million clones, roughly 94% of them appearing once. Specimen: naive CD4+ T cells sorted from blood. Regarding subset: CD45RA+ positively selected. This sequence was found in a man younger than 35 in good health. The chain employs TRBV18 and TRBJ1-2; D is unclear. The CDR3 bases are TGTGCCAGCTCACCCATTAAAAGAGGGTACAACTATGGCTACACCTTC. This encodes CASSPIKRGYNYGYTF. Combining the CDR3 with reference TRBV18 and TRBJ1-2 gives the whole variable domain NAGVMQNPRHLVRRRGQEARLRCSPMKGHSHVYWYRQLPEEGLKFMVYLQKENIIDESGMPKERFSAEFPKEGPSILRIQQVVRGDSAAYFCASSPIKRGYNYGYTFGSGTRLTVV.